This T cell receptor beta chain was sequenced in a study of blood T cells in healthy people across ages. Each donor supplied 7.5 to 10 milliliters of peripheral blood. Turning to this clonotype: What it binds is not known.

Through a sample-barcoded 5' primer and a J-beta primer mix, a second PCR was run for roughly 6 to 12 cycles. TCRdb re-called the 5' RACE reads through MiXCR, storing one row per CDR3 protein. The data show 1.5 million to 2 million distinct CDR3 sequences, approximately 30% seen once. Study-wide results and caveats: Possibly confounding the expanded clonotype changes was the fact that donor CMV status was unknown.

Sequencing was carried out using blood. This TCR was recovered from a woman in her thirties in good health.

Written as DNA, the CDR3 is TGCGCCAGCAGACAGGCGACGCACACTGAAGCTTTCTTT. Residues: CASRQATHTEAFF. V gene TRBV4-3 combines with J gene TRBJ1-1, with D possibly TRBD1 on 5 matching bases. The CDR3 consists of 13 residues. V was cut by 6 bases and J by 3 bases, with 11 bases left in between. Germline CDR1 and CDR2: LGHNA and YSLEER.